The 8 T cell receptor beta chains below come from one sample, sequenced in a study of cytomegalovirus exposure and HLA in healthy donors. A multiplex PCR was run with 60 Vbeta primers and 13 Jbeta primers. Clones were sequenced by immunoSEQ multiplex PCR, and TCRdb holds only the in-frame ones, with some missing. The top ten hold under 2% of the sample, which has about 150,000 clones, roughly 10% seen once. The material sequenced was PBMCs. These receptors all stem from a man aged 45-60 years in good health and CMV-seronegative.

V and J are TRBV28 and TRBJ1-1; tentative D call: TRBD1 (5 bases). CDR1 and CDR2 from the germline V gene are MDHEN and SYDVKM. V lost 7 bases and J 0 bases, leaving 15 bases between the germline ends. The CDR3 extends over 15 amino acids. The CDR3 coding sequence is TGTGCCAGCACGCTCGGGGGGACCGTGAACACTGAAGCTTTCTTT. It yields the protein CASTLGGTVNTEAFF.

This clone occurred a few times. The J gene is TRBJ2-7, the V gene TRBV5-6, with TRBD1 matching 7 bases. The length of the CDR3 is 15 residues. Germline values: CDR1 SGHDT, CDR2 YYEEEE. Unmatched junction bases numbered 7, after V lost 0 bases and J lost 4 bases. This CDR3 is CASSLDYRGPYEQYF. DNA of the CDR3: TGTGCCAGCAGCTTGGACTACAGGGGCCCTTACGAGCAGTACTTC.

The chain's CDR3 is CASRRSQVRVGNTIYF. DNA for the CDR3: TGTGCCAGCAGGAGGTCGCAGGTCAGGGTGGGAAACACCATATATTTT. The chain combines TRBV2 with TRBJ1-3; D possibly corresponds to TRBD1 (5 bases). This CDR3 has 16 amino acids. Germline CDR1 and CDR2: SNHLY and FYNNEI. V was pared by 6 bases and J by 4 bases, with 19 bases between.

This clone was recorded a few times. J is TRBJ2-1 and V is TRBV11-3, with unresolved D. The CDR3 runs to 14 residues. V was cut by 0 bases and J by 8 bases, with 11 bases left in between. Germline lookup yields CDR1 SGHNT and CDR2 YENEEA. Written as DNA, the CDR3 is TGTGCCAGCAGCTTAGATGGGCCCCGCGATGAGCAGTTCTTC. It encodes CASSLDGPRDEQFF.

This clone was detected only a few times. CDR3 sequence (DNA): TGTGCCAGTGGACTAGCGGGAGGTGTTGGCGGGGAGCTGTTTTTT. It translates to CASGLAGGVGGELFF. The rearrangement links TRBV7-9 to TRBJ2-2; 14 nucleotides agree with TRBD2. CDR3 length: 15 residues. Trimming removed 9 bases from V and 7 bases from J; junction bases left unmatched: 7. Germline CDR1 is SEHNR and CDR2 is FQNEAQ (reference sequence).

The V and J genes are TRBV7-9 and TRBJ2-6; no clear D gene. V was cut by 4 bases and J by 4 bases, with 23 bases left in between. The V gene's germline CDR1 is SEHNR and CDR2 FQNEAQ (reference sequence). This CDR3 is built from 19 residues. The DNA of the CDR3 is TGTGCCAGCAGCTCCACCGAGGTCAGTTACCTTCAGGGGGCCAACGTCCTGACTTTC. It yields the protein CASSSTEVSYLQGANVLTF.

The rearrangement uses TRBV4-1 and TRBJ1-5; D perhaps matches TRBD1 (6 bases). CDR1 is MGHRA, CDR2 YSYEKL, per germline. The V end was cut by 4 bases, the J end by 2 bases, with 15 bases between. This CDR3 is built from 16 residues. CDR3 sequence (DNA): TGCGCCAGCAGCCCGATTTCAGGGGCTCGCAATCAGCCCCAGCATTTT. It is translated as CASSPISGARNQPQHF.

The J gene is TRBJ2-2, the V gene TRBV19, with 8 nucleotides matching TRBD2. The CDR3 loop spans 14 amino acids. Trimming took 7 bases from V and 4 from J; bases not matched to a gene: 5. The V gene's germline CDR1 is LNHDA and CDR2 SQIVND (reference sequence). The CDR3 coding sequence is TGTGCCAGTATCTTCGGGAGGGGCACCGGGGAGCTGTTTTTT. It yields the protein CASIFGRGTGELFF.